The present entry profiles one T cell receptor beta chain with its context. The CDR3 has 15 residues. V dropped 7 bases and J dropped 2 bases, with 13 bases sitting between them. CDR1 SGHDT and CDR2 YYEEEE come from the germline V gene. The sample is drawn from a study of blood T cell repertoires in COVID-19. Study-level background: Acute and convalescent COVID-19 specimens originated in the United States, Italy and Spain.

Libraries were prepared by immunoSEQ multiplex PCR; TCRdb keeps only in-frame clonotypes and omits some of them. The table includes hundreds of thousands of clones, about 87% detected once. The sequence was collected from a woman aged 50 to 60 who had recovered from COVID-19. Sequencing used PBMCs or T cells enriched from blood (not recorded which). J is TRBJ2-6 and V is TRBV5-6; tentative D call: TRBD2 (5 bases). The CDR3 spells CASRGRGAGANVLTF. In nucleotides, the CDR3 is TGTGCCAGCCGCGGCCGGGGTGCTGGGGCCAACGTCCTGACTTTC.